Presented here are 18 T cell receptor beta chains from one specimen sequenced in a study of T-cell reconstitution after alpha-beta-depleted transplantation in children. Unique molecular identifiers were used to barcode this TCRbeta library. Each CDR3 protein is one row after TCRdb ran MiXCR on the PCR reads. Of fewer than 550,000 distinct CDR3 sequences listed, 10% to 12% were seen once; the top ten hold 14%. The source was PBMCs, mostly from graft donor cells, collected 180 days after TCRalphabeta/CD19-depleted stem cell transplant. The receptors here all came from a female patient aged 2-10 years who had a stem cell transplant for aplastic anemia, so the T cells may come from the graft donor.

This clonotype was found a few times. The chain links TRBV6-6 to TRBJ2-7; D unclear. CDR3 length: 13 residues. Germline assignment: CDR1 MNHNY and CDR2 SVGAGI (reference sequence). Trimming cost V 0 bases and J 2 bases, with 5 bases left between them. CDR3 protein: CASSYSPTYEQYV. CDR3 in DNA: TGTGCCAGCAGTTACTCGCCGACCTACGAGCAGTACGTC.

This clonotype was detected ten times or more. The V and J genes are TRBV29-1 and TRBJ2-5; possibly TRBD1 for D (6 bases). Trimming removed 8 bases at V and 5 bases at J, with 12 bases between. Germline V gives CDR1 SQVTM, CDR2 ANQGSEA. This CDR3 has 11 residues. CDR3: CSSTGPETQYF. The DNA of the CDR3 is TGCAGCTCCACAGGGCCCGAGACCCAGTACTTC.

The chain combines TRBV5-6 with TRBJ1-2; D gene unclear. Germline V gene sequence: CDR1 SGHDT, CDR2 YYEEEE. The CDR3 contains 16 residues. V was trimmed by 1 base and J by 2 bases, leaving 15 bases between them. CDR3 amino acids: CASSLIGLMTNYGYTF. The CDR3 coding sequence is TGTGCCAGCAGCTTGATCGGACTGATGACGAACTATGGCTACACCTTC. The full variable domain, rest sourced from reference TRBV5-6 and TRBJ1-2, is DAGVTQSPTHLIKTRGQQVTLRCSPKSGHDTVSWYQQALGQGPQFIFQYYEEEERQRGNFPDRFSGHQFPNYSSELNVNALLLGDSALYLCASSLIGLMTNYGYTFGSGTRLTVV.

J is TRBJ2-2 and V is TRBV24-1; D is uncertain. V lost 3 bases and J 6 bases, leaving 7 bases between the germline ends. Germline CDR1 and CDR2: KGHDR and SFDVKD. This CDR3 is 13 amino acids long. This chain's CDR3 is CATSDPPSGELFF. CDR3 bases: TGTGCCACCAGTGATCCCCCCTCCGGGGAGCTGTTTTTT.

This clonotype was recorded at least ten times. CDR3 protein: CAISAGQGNTEAFF. Here the CDR3 DNA reads TGTGCCATCAGTGCGGGACAGGGGAACACTGAAGCTTTCTTT. J is TRBJ1-1 and V is TRBV10-3; 9 positions match TRBD1. The V segment lost 4 bases and the J segment 1 base; nucleotides outside the gene matches: 1. Germline loops: CDR1 ENHRY, CDR2 SYGVKD. This CDR3 is built from 14 residues.

The genes are TRBV18 and TRBJ2-7; 7 bases agree with TRBD2. The junction had 13 bases not matched to a gene; V was cut back by 5 bases and J by 0 bases. The germline V gene encodes CDR1 KGHSH and CDR2 LQKENI. The CDR3 has 17 amino acids. For the CDR3, the DNA is TGTGCCAGCTCATCCTTAATGGGGGGGACGAACTCCTACGAGCAGTACTTC. It yields the protein CASSSLMGGTNSYEQYF.

This clonotype was observed a few times. V and J are TRBV6-2 or TRBV6-3 and TRBJ2-7, with D uncertain. Germline CDR1 is MNHEY and CDR2 is SVGEGT. The V gene lost 0 bases and the J gene lost 0 bases, with 15 bases spanning the gap. The CDR3 has 17 amino acids. The CDR3 spells CASSYSMSRPSSYEQYV. Here the CDR3 DNA reads TGTGCCAGCAGTTACTCGATGTCCCGGCCGAGCTCCTACGAGCAGTACGTC.

In this sample, this clonotype turned up many times. The genes are TRBV12-3 or TRBV12-4 and TRBJ1-1; D is undetermined. This CDR3 is built from 12 residues. The CDR3, as DNA: TGTGCAACCTTCGAGGTGAACACTGAAGCTTTCTTT. Translated: CATFEVNTEAFF.

This clonotype was detected ten times or more. The genes are TRBV12-3 or TRBV12-4 and TRBJ2-2; D may be TRBD1 (6 bases). Deletions cut 2 bases from V and 1 base from J, with 8 bases between. CDR3 length: 15 residues. CDR3 sequence (DNA): TGTGCCAGCAGTTTAATACAGGGGAACACCGGGGAGCTGTTTTTT. Its protein is CASSLIQGNTGELFF.

This clonotype was counted at least ten times. The V gene is TRBV10-3, the J gene TRBJ2-5; D call uncertain. V was cut by 6 bases and J by 4 bases, with 12 bases left in between. Per germline, CDR1 ENHRY and CDR2 SYGVKD. This CDR3 comprises 13 residues. The CDR3 protein is CAISSQIGETQYF. In DNA form, the CDR3 reads TGTGCCATCAGCTCACAGATAGGAGAGACCCAGTACTTC.

The chain has TRBV5-5 and TRBJ2-2; D possibly corresponds to TRBD2 (5 bases). This CDR3 spans 15 amino acids. V dropped 2 bases and J dropped 4 bases, with 12 bases sitting between them. Germline V gives CDR1 SGHKS, CDR2 YYEKEE (reference sequence). The CDR3: CASSFEGTSTGELFF. In nucleotides, the CDR3 is TGTGCCAGCAGCTTTGAGGGAACCAGCACCGGGGAGCTGTTTTTT.

The chain is built from TRBV27 and TRBJ1-1; a weak D match, TRBD1 (6 bases). CDR3 size: 13 residues. Germline V gene sequence: CDR1 MNHEY, CDR2 SMNVEV (reference sequence). The germline V and J ends were trimmed by 8 bases and 3 bases, with 13 bases remaining between them. CDR3 residues: CASGLTGYTEAFF. The DNA of the CDR3 is TGTGCCAGCGGCCTGACAGGCTACACTGAAGCTTTCTTT.

The chain combines TRBV18 with TRBJ2-7; the match to TRBD1 covers 8 bases. The V and J ends lost 2 bases and 0 bases, in that order; junction bases with no gene match: 3. The germline V gene encodes CDR1 KGHSH and CDR2 LQKENI. The CDR3 totals 15 residues. CDR3 nucleotide sequence: TGTGCCAGCTCACCAGGACAGGGCAGCTCCTACGAGCAGTACGTC. It specifies CASSPGQGSSYEQYV.

In this sample, this clonotype turned up a few times. The gene calls are TRBV6-2 or TRBV6-3 and TRBJ1-5, with 10 bases identical to TRBD1. CDR1 MNHEY and CDR2 SVGEGT come from the germline V gene. This CDR3 is 15 amino acids long. J lost 5 bases, V lost 0 bases, and 1 base had no gene match. As DNA, the CDR3 is TGTGCCAGCAGTTACTCCGGGACAGGGGATCAGCCCCAGCATTTT. This encodes CASSYSGTGDQPQHF.

This clonotype was observed at least ten times. The rearrangement joins TRBV7-2 to TRBJ2-7; 7 bases map to TRBD1. The J segment lost 4 bases and the V segment lost 6 bases, leaving 6 bases of the junction unmatched. The germline CDR1 and CDR2 sequences are SGHTA and FQGNSA. The length of the CDR3 is 13 residues. In DNA form, the CDR3 reads TGTGCCAGCAGGGTCCGGGACAGATACGAGCAGTACTTC. Protein sequence: CASRVRDRYEQYF.

The J gene is TRBJ2-5, the V gene TRBV19, with D tentatively TRBD1 (7 bases). The CDR3 is 15 residues long. Germline lookup yields CDR1 LNHDA and CDR2 SQIVND (reference sequence). The V end was cut by 7 bases, the J end by 1 base, with 16 bases between. The CDR3 here is CASNDGGTAQETQYF. CDR3 coding DNA: TGTGCCAGTAATGACGGCGGGACAGCCCAAGAGACCCAGTACTTC.

This clonotype has at least ten counts. This chain uses TRBV7-2 with TRBJ2-7; TRBD2 matches at 11 bases. V gave up 5 bases and J gave up 1 base; unmatched junction bases: 1. Germline lookup yields CDR1 SGHTA and CDR2 FQGNSA. CDR3 length: 14 amino acids. This chain's CDR3 is CASSGTSGSYEQYF. CDR3 nucleotide sequence: TGTGCCAGCAGCGGGACTAGCGGTTCCTACGAGCAGTACTTC.

The gene calls are TRBV7-9 and TRBJ2-7; the match to TRBD2 covers 13 bases. The ends lost 6 bases at V and 1 base at J; junction bases unmatched: 9. Per germline, CDR1 SEHNR and CDR2 FQNEAQ (reference sequence). The CDR3 covers 17 residues. CDR3 coding DNA: TGTGCCAGCAGGCCGGGACTAGCGGGATTATCGTCCTACGAGCAGTACTTC. Translation: CASRPGLAGLSSYEQYF.